This T cell receptor (beta chain) comes out of a study of radiation and T cells in renal cell carcinoma. Overall study context: Nephrectomy followed 15 Gy stereotactic body radiation by 4 weeks.

Profiling relied on immunoSEQ multiplex PCR, and the TCRdb table lists in-frame clones only, not all of them. The sample carries 100,000 to 150,000 clones, roughly four fifths recorded once. Study results and limitations: In blood, top tumor clones expanded by 2 weeks, shrinking by 4.

This CDR3 comprises 12 residues. V was clipped by 11 bases and J by 5 bases, with 13 bases between them. Germline CDR1 reads SNHLY; CDR2 reads FYNNEI. Worth noting for this clone: Its antigen is unidentified.

Time point reported: blood 2 weeks post-SBRT. Treatment indicated: 15 Gy SBRT to primary tumor, nephrectomy 4 weeks later. After SBRT, blood was collected at 2 and 4 weeks, plus baseline. The patient's renal cell carcinoma had clear cell pathology. The sample here was blood, taken from a patient whose treatment included radiotherapy and nephrectomy. The J gene is TRBJ2-1, the V gene TRBV2; D unclear. This sequence originates from a man aged 50 or older with renal cell carcinoma. CDR3 in DNA: TGTGCCCCTATTGGCGATCACAATGAGCAGTTCTTC. Its protein is CAPIGDHNEQFF.